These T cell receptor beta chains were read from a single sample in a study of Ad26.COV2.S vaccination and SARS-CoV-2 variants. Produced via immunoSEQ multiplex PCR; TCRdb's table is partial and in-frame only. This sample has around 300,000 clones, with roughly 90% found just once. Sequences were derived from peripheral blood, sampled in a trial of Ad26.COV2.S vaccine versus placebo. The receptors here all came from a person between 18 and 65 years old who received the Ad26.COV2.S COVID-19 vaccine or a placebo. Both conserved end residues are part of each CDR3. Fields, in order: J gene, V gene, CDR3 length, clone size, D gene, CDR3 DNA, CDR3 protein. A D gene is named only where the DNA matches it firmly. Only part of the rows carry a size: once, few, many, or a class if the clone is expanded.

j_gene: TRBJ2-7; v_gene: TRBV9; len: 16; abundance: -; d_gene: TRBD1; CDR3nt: TGTGCCAGCAGCGTAAGAGGGGACAGGAGCTCCTACGAGCAGTACTTC; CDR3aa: CASSVRGDRSSYEQYF
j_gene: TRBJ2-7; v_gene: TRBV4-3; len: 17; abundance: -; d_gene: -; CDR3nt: TGCGCCAGCAGCCAAGATCGGGCGCCCGGGGGCGTCTACGAGCAGTACTTC; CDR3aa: CASSQDRAPGGVYEQYF
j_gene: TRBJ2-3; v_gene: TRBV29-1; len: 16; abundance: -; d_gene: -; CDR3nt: TGCAGCGTTGAACCTCGGGCGACGGGAGGCACAGATACGCAGTATTTT; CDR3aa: CSVEPRATGGTDTQYF
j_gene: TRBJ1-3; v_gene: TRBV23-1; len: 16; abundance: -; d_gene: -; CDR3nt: TGCGCCAGCAGTCAATCAGCGGGGATCTCTGGAAACACCATATATTTT; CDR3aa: CASSQSAGISGNTIYF
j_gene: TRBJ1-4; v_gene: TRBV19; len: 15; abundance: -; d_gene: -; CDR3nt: TGTGCCAGTAGTGGAACAGGTTTTACTAATGAAAAACTGTTTTTT; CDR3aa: CASSGTGFTNEKLFF
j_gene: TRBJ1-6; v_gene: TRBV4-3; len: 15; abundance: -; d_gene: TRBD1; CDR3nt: TGCGCCAGCAGCCAATCCGGGACAGGGGTTTCACCCCTCCACTTT; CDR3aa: CASSQSGTGVSPLHF
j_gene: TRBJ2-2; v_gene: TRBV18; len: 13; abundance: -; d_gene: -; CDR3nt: TGTGCCAGCTCACCGGACCAGGACGGGGAGCTGTTTTTT; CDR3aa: CASSPDQDGELFF
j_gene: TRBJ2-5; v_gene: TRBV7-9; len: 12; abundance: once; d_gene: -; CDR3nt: TGTGCCAGCACAGACTCGTACTGGACCCAGTACTTC; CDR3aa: CASTDSYWTQYF
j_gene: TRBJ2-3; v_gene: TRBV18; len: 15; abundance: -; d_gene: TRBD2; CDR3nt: TGTGCCAGCTCACCAAGCGGGGCTGTGACAGATACGCAGTATTTT; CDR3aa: CASSPSGAVTDTQYF
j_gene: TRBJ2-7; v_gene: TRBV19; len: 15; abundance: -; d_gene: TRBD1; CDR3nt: TGTGCCAGTAGTATGGGGACAGGGACGATCTACGAGCAGTACTTC; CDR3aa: CASSMGTGTIYEQYF
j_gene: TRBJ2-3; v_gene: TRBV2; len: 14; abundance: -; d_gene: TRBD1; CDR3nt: TGTGCCACCTCTGACAGGGGACCCACAGATACGCAGTATTTT; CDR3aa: CATSDRGPTDTQYF
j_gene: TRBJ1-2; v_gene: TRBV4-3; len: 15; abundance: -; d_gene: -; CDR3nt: TGCGCCAGCAGCCTAGAGAGGGATATTTCGGGTGGCTACACCTTC; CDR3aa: CASSLERDISGGYTF
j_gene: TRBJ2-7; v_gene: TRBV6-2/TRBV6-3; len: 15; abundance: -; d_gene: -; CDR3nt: TGTGCCAGCAGTTACTCGACGGGAGTCAACTACGAGCAGTACTTC; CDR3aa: CASSYSTGVNYEQYF
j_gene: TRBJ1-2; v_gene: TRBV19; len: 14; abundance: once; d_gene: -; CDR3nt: TGTGCCAGTAGTACCCCTGGGCTGGTCTATGGCTACACCTTC; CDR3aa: CASSTPGLVYGYTF
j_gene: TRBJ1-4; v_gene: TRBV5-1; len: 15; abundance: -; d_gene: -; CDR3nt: TGCGCCAGCAGACCTACAGTTTCAACTAATGAAAAACTGTTTTTT; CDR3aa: CASRPTVSTNEKLFF
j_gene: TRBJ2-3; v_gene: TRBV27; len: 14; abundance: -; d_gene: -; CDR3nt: TGTGCCAGCCGCCCCTTCCTTAGCACAGATACGCAGTATTTT; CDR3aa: CASRPFLSTDTQYF
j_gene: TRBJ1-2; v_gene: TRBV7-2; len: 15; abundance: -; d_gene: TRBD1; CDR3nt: TGTGCCAGCAGCTCTTCGGGACAGGGTTTTTCTGGCTACACCTTC; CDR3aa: CASSSSGQGFSGYTF
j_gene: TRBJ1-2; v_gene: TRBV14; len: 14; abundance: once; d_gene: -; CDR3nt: TGTGCCAGCAGCCCTGCGGACAGCGACTATGGCTACACCTTC; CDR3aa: CASSPADSDYGYTF
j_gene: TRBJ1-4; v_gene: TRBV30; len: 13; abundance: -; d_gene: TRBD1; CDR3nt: TGTGCCTGCCGGGGACAGGGGGACGGAAAACTGTTTTTT; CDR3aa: CACRGQGDGKLFF
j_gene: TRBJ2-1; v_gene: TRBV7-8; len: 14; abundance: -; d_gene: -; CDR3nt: TGTGCCAGCAGCCCCCTCTCCAGCCCAAATGAGCAGTTCTTC; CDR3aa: CASSPLSSPNEQFF
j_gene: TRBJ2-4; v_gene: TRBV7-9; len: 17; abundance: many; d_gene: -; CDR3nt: TGTGCCAGCAGCTTACCCGGACAGTCGCTAGCCAAAAACATTCAGTACTTC; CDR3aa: CASSLPGQSLAKNIQYF
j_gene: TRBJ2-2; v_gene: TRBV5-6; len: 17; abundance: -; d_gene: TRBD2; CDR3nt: TGTGCCAGCAGCGTTCGAAGATTAGCGGGCCTCACCGGGGAGCTGTTTTTT; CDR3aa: CASSVRRLAGLTGELFF
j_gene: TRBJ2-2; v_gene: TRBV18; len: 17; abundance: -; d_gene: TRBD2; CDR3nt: TGTGCCAGCTCACCCGACTTGGGACTAGCGGGGAACGGGGAGCTGTTTTTT; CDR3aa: CASSPDLGLAGNGELFF
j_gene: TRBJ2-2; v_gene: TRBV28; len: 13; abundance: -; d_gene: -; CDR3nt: TGTGCCAGCACCTCCACGAACACCGGGGAGCTGTTTTTT; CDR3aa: CASTSTNTGELFF
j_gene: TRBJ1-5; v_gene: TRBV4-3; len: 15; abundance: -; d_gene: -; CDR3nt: TGCGCCAGCAGCCAAGACCAGAATAGCAATCAGCCCCAGCATTTT; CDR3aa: CASSQDQNSNQPQHF
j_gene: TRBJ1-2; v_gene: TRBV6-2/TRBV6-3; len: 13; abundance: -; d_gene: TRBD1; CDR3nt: TGTGCCAGCAGTCTCCGGGACAGGGGAGGCTACACCTTC; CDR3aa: CASSLRDRGGYTF
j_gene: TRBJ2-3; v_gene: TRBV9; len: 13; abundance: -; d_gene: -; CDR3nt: TGTGCCAGCAGCGTAGAAGGGGCAGATACGCAGTATTTT; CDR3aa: CASSVEGADTQYF
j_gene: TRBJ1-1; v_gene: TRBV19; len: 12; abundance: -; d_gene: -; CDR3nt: TGTGCCAGTAGTAGTGGGAACACTGAAGCTTTCTTT; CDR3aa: CASSSGNTEAFF
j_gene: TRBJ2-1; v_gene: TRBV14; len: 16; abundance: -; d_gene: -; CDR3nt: TGTGCCAGCAGCCAAGGGCCTCCCCCCTTGCCGGATGAGCAGTTCTTC; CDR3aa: CASSQGPPPLPDEQFF
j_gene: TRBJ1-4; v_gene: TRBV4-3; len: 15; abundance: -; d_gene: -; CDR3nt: TGCGCCAGCAGCCAAGGGTCTGGGTGGGATGAAAAACTGTTTTTT; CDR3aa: CASSQGSGWDEKLFF
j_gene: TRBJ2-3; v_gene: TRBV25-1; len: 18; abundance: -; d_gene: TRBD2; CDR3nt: TGTGCCAGCAGTGCAGACCGGACTAGCGGGGGGCCCACAGATACGCAGTATTTT; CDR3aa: CASSADRTSGGPTDTQYF
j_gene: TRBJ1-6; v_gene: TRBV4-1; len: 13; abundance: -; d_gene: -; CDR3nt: TGCGCCAGCAGCCAGACAGGAGATTCACCCCTCCACTTT; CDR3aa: CASSQTGDSPLHF
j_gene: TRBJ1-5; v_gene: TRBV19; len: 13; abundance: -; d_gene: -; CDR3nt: TGTGCCAGTAGCGAGGGGGGGGGTCAGCCCCAGCATTTT; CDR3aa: CASSEGGGQPQHF
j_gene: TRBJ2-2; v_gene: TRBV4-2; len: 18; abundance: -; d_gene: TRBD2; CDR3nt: TGTGCCAGCAGCCAAGATTCTCGTGCGGGAGGGGACACCGGGGAGCTGTTTTTT; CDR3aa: CASSQDSRAGGDTGELFF
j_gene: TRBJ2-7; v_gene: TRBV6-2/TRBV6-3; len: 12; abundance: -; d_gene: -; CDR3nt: TGTGCCAGCAGCTTTAGCTCCTACGAGCAGTACTTC; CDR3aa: CASSFSSYEQYF
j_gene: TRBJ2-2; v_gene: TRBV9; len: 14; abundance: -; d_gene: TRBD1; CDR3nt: TGTGCCAGCAGCGTAGGTGACAGGGCCGGGGAGCTGTTTTTT; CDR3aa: CASSVGDRAGELFF
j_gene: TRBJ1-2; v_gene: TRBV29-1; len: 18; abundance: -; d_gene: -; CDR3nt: TGCAGCGCTGCTGTCCGGTATCCGCCCTTGGGGGAAAACTATGGCTACACCTTC; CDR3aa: CSAAVRYPPLGENYGYTF
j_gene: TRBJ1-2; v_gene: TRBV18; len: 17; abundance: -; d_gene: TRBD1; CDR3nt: TGTGCCAGCTCCCCCGAGGGACAGGGATCGTTATGGGATGGCTACACCTTC; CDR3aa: CASSPEGQGSLWDGYTF
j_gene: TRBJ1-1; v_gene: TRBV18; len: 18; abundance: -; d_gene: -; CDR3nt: TGTGCCAGCTCAGAAGCCCTTCAGTTGGGCACCGCGAACACTGAAGCTTTCTTT; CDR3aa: CASSEALQLGTANTEAFF
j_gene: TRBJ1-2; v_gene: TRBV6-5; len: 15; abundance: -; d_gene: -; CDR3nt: TGTGCCAGCCCGACGATAGGGACGGGCAACTATGGCTACACCTTC; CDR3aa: CASPTIGTGNYGYTF
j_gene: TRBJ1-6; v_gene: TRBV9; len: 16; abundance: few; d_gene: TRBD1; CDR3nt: TGTGCCAGCAGCGTCGGGACAGGGCCCTATAATTCACCCCTCCACTTT; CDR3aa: CASSVGTGPYNSPLHF
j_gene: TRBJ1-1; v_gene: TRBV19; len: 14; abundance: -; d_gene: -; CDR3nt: TGTGCCAGTATAAGAGGGGGTTCCAACACTGAAGCTTTCTTT; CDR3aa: CASIRGGSNTEAFF
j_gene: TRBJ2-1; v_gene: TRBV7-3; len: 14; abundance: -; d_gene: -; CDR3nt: TGTGCCAGCAGCTTAGGTCCTAGATCGGGTGAGCAGTTCTTC; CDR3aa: CASSLGPRSGEQFF
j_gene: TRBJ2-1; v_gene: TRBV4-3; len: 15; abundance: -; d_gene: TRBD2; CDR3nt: TGCGCCAGCAGATGGGGACTAGCGGCCTACAATGAGCAGTTCTTC; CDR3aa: CASRWGLAAYNEQFF
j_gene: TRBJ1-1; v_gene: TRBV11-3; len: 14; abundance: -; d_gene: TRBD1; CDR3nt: TGTGCCAGCAGCTTAGGAGGGACAGGGCTTGAAGCTTTCTTT; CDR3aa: CASSLGGTGLEAFF
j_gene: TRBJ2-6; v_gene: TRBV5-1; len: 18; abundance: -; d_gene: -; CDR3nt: TGCGCCAGCAGCTTGCGAACCGGCAAGGCTCCTGGGGCCAACGTCCTGACTTTC; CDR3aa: CASSLRTGKAPGANVLTF
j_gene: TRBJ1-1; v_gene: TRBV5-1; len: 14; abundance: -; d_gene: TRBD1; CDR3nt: TGCGCCAGCAGCTTGGCAGGGGGCGCGGGTGAAGCTTTCTTT; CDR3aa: CASSLAGGAGEAFF
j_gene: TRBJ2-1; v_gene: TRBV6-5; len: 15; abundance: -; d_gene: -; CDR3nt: TGTGCCACCCCGGCCCCCTGGACAGCGATCAATGAGCAGTTCTTC; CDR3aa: CATPAPWTAINEQFF
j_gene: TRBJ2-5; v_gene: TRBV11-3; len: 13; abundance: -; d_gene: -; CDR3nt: TGTGCCAGCAGCTTAAGGCAGCAAGAGACCCAGTACTTC; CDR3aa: CASSLRQQETQYF
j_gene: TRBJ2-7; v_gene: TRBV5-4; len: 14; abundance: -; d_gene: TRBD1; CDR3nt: TGTGCCAGCAGCGGGACAGGGTCATCCTACGAGCAGTACTTC; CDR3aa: CASSGTGSSYEQYF
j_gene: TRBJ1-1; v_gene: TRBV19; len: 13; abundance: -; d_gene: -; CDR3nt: TGTGCCAGTAGTATAGGGGGGCTGGGTGAAGCTTTCTTT; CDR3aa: CASSIGGLGEAFF
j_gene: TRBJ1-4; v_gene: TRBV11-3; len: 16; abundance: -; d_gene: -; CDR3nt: TGTGCCAGCAGCCTCCCGTTAGCAGTGAAGTCCCTAAAACTGTTTTTT; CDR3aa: CASSLPLAVKSLKLFF
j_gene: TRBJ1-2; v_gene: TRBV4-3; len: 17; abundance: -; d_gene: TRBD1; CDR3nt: TGCGCCAGCAGCCAAGTGGGTGGGGACAGGGGCAACTATGGCTACACCTTC; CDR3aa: CASSQVGGDRGNYGYTF